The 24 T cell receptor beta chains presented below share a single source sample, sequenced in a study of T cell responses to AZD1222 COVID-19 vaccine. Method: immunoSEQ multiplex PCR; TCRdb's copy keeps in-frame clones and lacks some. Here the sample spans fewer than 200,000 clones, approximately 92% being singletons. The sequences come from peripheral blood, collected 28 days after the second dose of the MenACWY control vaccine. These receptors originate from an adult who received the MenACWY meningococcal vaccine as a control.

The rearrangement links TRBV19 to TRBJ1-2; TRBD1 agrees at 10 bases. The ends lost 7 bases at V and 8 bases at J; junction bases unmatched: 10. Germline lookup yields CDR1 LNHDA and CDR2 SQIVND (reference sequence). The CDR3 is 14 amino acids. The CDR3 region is CASTLRDRGGGYTF. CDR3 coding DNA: TGTGCCAGTACCCTCCGGGACAGGGGTGGAGGCTACACCTTC.

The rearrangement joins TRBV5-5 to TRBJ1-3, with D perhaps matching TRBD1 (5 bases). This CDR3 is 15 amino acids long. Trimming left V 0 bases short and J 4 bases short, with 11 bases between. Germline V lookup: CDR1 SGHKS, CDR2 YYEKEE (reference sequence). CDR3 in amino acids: CASSLGGALGNTIYF. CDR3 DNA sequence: TGTGCCAGCAGCTTGGGTGGGGCGCTCGGAAACACCATATATTTT.

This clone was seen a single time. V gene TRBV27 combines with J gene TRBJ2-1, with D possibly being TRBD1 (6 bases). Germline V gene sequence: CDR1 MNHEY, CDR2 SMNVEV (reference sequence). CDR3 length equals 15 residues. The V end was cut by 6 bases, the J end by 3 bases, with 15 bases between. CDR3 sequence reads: CASSHGTPNYNEQFF. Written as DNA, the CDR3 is TGTGCCAGCAGCCACGGGACACCTAACTACAATGAGCAGTTCTTC.

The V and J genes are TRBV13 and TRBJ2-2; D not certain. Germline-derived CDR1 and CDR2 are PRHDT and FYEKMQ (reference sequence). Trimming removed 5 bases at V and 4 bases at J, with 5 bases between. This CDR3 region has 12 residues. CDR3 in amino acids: CASSRPTGELFF. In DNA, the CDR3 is TGTGCCAGCAGCCGCCCCACCGGGGAGCTGTTTTTT.

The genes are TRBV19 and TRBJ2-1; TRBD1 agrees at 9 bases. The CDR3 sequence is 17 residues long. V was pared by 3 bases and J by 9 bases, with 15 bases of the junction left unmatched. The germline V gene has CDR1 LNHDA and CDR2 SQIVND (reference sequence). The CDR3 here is CASSMRWDRVRSSEQFF. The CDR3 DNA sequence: TGTGCCAGTAGTATGAGATGGGACAGGGTAAGGAGTAGTGAGCAGTTCTTC.

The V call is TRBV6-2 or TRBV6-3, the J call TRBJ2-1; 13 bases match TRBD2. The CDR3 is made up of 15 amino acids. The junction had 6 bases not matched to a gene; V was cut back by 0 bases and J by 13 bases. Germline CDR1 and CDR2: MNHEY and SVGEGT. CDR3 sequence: CASSYSGLAGFPQFF. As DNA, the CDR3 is TGTGCCAGCAGTTACTCGGGACTAGCGGGATTTCCCCAGTTCTTC.

Written as DNA, the CDR3 is TGTGCCAGCAGCGAGACAGCTAGCACAGATACGCAGTATTTT. Residues: CASSETASTDTQYF. V usage is TRBV7-9 and J usage is TRBJ2-3; possibly TRBD1 for D (5 bases). V was cut by 5 bases and J by 0 bases, with 9 bases left in between. Germline V gives CDR1 SEHNR, CDR2 FQNEAQ (reference sequence). This CDR3 is built from 14 residues.

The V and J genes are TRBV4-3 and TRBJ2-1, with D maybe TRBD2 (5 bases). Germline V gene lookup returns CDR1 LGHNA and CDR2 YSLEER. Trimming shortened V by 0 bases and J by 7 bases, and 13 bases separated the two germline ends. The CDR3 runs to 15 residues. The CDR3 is CASSQDYGSGNEQFF. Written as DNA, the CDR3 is TGCGCCAGCAGCCAAGATTATGGGTCGGGAAATGAGCAGTTCTTC.

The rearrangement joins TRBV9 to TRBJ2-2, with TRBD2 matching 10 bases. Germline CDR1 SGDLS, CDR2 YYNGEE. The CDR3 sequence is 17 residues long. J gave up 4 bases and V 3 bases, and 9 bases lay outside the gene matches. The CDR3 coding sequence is TGTGCCAGCAGCGGAGAGCGGCTAGCGGGAGTCACCGGGGAGCTGTTTTTT. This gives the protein CASSGERLAGVTGELFF.

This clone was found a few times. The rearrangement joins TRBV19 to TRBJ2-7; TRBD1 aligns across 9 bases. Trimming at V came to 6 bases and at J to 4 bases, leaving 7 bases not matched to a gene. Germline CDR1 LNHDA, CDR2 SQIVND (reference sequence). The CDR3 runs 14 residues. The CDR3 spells CASRPGQGPYEQYF. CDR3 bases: TGTGCCAGTAGACCGGGACAGGGACCTTACGAGCAGTACTTC.

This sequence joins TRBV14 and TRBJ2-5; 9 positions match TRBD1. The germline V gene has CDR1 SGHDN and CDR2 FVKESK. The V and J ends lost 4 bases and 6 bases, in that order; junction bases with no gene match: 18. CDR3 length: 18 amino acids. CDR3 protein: CASSLKSLGTGPQKTQYF. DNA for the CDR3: TGTGCCAGCAGCCTCAAGAGCCTTGGGACAGGGCCTCAGAAGACCCAGTACTTC.

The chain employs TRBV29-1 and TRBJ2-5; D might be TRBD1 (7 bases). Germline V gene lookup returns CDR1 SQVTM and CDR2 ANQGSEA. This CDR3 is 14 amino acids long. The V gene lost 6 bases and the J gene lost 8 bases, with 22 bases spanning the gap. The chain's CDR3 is CSVDQGGGPVTQYF. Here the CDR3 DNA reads TGCAGCGTGGACCAGGGGGGCGGTCCGGTCACCCAGTACTTC.

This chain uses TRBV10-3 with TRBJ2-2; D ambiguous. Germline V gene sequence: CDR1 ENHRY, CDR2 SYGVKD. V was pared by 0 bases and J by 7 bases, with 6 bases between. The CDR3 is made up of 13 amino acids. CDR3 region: CAISESRNGELFF. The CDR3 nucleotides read TGTGCCATCAGTGAGTCAAGGAACGGGGAGCTGTTTTTT.

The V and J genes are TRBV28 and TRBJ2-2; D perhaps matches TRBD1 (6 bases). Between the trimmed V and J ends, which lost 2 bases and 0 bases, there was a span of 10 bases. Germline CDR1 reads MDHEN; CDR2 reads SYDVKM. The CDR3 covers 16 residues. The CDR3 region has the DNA TGTGCCAGCAGTTTAGGGGACAAGCCGAACACCGGGGAGCTGTTTTTT. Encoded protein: CASSLGDKPNTGELFF. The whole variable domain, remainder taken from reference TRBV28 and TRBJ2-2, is DVKVTQSSRYLVKRTGEKVFLECVQDMDHENMFWYRQDPGLGLRLIYFSYDVKMKEKGDIPEGYSVSREKKERFSLILESASTNQTSMYLCASSLGDKPNTGELFFGEGSRLTVL.

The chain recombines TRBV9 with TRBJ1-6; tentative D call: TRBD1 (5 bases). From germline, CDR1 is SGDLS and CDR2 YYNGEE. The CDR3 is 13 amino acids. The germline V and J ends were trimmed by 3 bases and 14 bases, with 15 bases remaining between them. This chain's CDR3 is CASSATGELSLHF. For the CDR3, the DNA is TGTGCCAGCAGCGCAACAGGAGAGCTATCCCTCCACTTT.

Written as DNA, the CDR3 is TGTGCCTGGCAGACAGGGCTTAATTCACCCCTCCACTTT. Its translation is CAWQTGLNSPLHF. The V call is TRBV30, the J call TRBJ1-6; 7 bases line up with TRBD1. The CDR3 has 13 amino acids. V shed 5 bases and J 6 bases; nucleotides not matched to a gene: 4. Germline CDR1 and CDR2: GTSNPN and SVGIG (reference sequence).

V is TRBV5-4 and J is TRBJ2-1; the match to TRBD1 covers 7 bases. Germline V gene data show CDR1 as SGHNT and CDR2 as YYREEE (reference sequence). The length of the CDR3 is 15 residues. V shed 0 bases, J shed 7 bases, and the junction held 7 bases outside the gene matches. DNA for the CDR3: TGTGCCAGCAGCTTGGGACAGGGTGGTTGGAATGAGCAGTTCTTC. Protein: CASSLGQGGWNEQFF.

The CDR3: CSASSYNEQFF. CDR3 DNA: TGCAGTGCTTCCTCCTACAATGAGCAGTTCTTC. This sequence joins TRBV20-1 and TRBJ2-1, with unresolved D. V was pared by 5 bases and J by 0 bases, with 2 bases between. Germline values: CDR1 DFQATT, CDR2 SNEGSKA (reference sequence). The CDR3 sequence is 11 residues long.

CDR3 loop: CASSYLADYGYTF. The CDR3, as DNA: TGTGCCAGCAGTTACTTGGCGGACTATGGCTACACCTTC. The V and J genes are TRBV6-5 and TRBJ1-2; D uncertain. CDR3 length equals 13 residues. Germline V gives CDR1 MNHEY, CDR2 SVGAGI. V was cut by 1 base and J by 3 bases, with 6 bases left in between.

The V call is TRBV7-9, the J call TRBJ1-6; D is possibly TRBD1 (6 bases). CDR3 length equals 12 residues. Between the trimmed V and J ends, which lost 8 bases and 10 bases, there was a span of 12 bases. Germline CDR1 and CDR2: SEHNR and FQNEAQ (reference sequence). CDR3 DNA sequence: TGTGCCAGCGGGCAGGGGTCCTCACCCCTCCACTTT. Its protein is CASGQGSSPLHF.

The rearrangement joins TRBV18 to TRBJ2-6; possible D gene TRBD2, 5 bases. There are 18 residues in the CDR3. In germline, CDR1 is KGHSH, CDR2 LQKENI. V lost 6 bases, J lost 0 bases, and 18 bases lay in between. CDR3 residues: CASSLAWGALSGANVLTF. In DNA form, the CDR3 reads TGTGCCAGCTCGCTTGCATGGGGAGCCCTCTCTGGGGCCAACGTCCTGACTTTC.

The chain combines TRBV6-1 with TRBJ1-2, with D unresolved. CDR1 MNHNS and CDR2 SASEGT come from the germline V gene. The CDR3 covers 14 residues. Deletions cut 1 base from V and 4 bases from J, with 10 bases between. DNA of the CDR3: TGTGCCAGCAGTGAAGGGGCGCGGGGCTATGGCTACACCTTC. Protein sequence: CASSEGARGYGYTF.

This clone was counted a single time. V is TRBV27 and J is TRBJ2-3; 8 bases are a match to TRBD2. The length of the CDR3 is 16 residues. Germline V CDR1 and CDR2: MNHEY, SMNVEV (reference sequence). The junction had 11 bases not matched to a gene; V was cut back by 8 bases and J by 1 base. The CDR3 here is CASGRREGQGTDTQYF. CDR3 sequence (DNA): TGTGCCAGCGGGCGTCGGGAGGGCCAGGGCACAGATACGCAGTATTTT.

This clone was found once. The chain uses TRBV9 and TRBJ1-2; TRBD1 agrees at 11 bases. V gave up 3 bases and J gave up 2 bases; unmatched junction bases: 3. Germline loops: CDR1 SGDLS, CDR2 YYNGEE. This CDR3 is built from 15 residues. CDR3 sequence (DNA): TGTGCCAGCAGCGAAGGGGACAGGGGGAACTATGGCTACACCTTC. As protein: CASSEGDRGNYGYTF.